At least ten counts were recorded for the clone carrying this T cell receptor beta chain. Its antigen is as yet unknown. The CDR3 is made up of 13 amino acids. Germline V gene lookup returns CDR1 SGHRS and CDR2 YFSETQ. V lost 4 bases and J lost 2, with 9 bases in between. This specimen comes from a study of neurological immune-mediated disorders. It was from 2 million PBMCs stored at -80 C that the unsorted libraries were obtained. Study-level points and caveats: Patients with HTLV-1-associated myelopathy showed the most TCR clonal expansion. Those with multiple sclerosis showed the least, falling below healthy controls. None of the CDR3 amino acid sequences of expanded clones recurred across subjects, suggesting private repertoires in all groups.

The method for making cDNA was 5'RACE, and it used 10-nucleotide random UMIs. TCRdb called the 5' RACE reads again in MiXCR, with one record for every CDR3 protein. The sample has about 48,000 distinct CDR3 sequences, about 9.3% seen once. This rearrangement joins TRBV5-1 to TRBJ1-1; no firm D call. The sequence was collected from a woman in her forties with HTLV-1-associated myelopathy (HAM/TSP). Sequencing was performed on PBMCs. The CDR3 region has the DNA TGCGCCAGCAGCCCGGACGGAAACACTGAAGCTTTCTTT. Translated, it gives CASSPDGNTEAFF. The full variable domain, in which reference TRBV5-1 and TRBJ1-1 provide the parts outside the CDR3, is KAGVTQTPRYLIKTRGQQVTLSCSPISGHRSVSWYQQTPGQGLQFLFEYFSETQRNKGNFPGRFSGRQFSNSRSEMNVSTLELGDSALYLCASSPDGNTEAFFGQGTRLTVV.